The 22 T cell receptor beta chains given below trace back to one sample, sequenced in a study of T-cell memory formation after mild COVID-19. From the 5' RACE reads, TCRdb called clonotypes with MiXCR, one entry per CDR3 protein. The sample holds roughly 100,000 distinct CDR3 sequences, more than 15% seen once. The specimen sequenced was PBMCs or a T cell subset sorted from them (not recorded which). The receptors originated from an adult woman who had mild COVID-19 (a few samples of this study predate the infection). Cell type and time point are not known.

The CDR3 region is CATAGRYYNEQFF. CDR3 DNA: TGTGCCACCGCCGGACGCTACTACAATGAGCAGTTCTTC. This chain links TRBV24-1 with TRBJ2-1; D is ambiguous. This CDR3 spans 13 amino acids. Germline CDR1 reads KGHDR; CDR2 reads SFDVKD. Trimming cost V 9 bases and J 3 bases, with 11 bases left between them.

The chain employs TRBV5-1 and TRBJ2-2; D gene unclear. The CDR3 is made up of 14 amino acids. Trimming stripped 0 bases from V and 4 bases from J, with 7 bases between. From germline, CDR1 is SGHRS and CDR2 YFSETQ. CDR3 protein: CASSLAQTTGELFF. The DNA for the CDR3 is TGCGCCAGCAGCTTGGCCCAGACCACCGGGGAGCTGTTTTTT.

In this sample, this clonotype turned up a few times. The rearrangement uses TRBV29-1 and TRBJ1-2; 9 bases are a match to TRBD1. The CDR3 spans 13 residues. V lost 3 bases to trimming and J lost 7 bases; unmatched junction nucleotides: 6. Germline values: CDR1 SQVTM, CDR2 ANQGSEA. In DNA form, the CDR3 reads TGCAGCGTTGACCCCGGGACAGGGTTTGGCTACACCTTC. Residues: CSVDPGTGFGYTF.

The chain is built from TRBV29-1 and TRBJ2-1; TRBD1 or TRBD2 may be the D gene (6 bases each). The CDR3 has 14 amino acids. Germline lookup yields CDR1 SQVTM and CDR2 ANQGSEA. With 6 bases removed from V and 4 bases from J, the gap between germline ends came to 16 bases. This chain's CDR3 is CSVFGRGPYNEQFF. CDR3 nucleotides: TGCAGCGTCTTCGGACGGGGGCCATACAATGAGCAGTTCTTC.

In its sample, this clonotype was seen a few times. The CDR3 sequence: CASSLVQGNTDTQYF. CDR3 nucleotides: TGCGCCAGCAGCTTGGTACAGGGAAACACAGATACGCAGTATTTT. The rearrangement links TRBV5-1 to TRBJ2-3; D may be TRBD1 (6 bases). Deletions cut 0 bases from V and 2 bases from J, with 10 bases between. The CDR3 consists of 15 residues. Germline CDR1 SGHRS, CDR2 YFSETQ.

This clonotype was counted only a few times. The CDR3 DNA sequence: TGTGCCAGCAGTTACTCAACTGCCGGAAAACTGTTTTTT. Residues: CASSYSTAGKLFF. J is TRBJ1-4 and V is TRBV6-5; D remains unclear. Germline V CDR1 and CDR2: MNHEY, SVGAGI. Trimming pared 0 bases from V and 10 bases from J, leaving 9 bases between. The length of the CDR3 is 13 residues.

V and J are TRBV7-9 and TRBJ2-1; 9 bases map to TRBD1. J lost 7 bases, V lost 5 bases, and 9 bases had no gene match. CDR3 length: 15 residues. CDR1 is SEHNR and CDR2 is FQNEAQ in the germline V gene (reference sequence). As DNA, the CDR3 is TGTGCCAGCAGCGTAGGACAGGGGACTACAAATGAGCAGTTCTTC. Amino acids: CASSVGQGTTNEQFF.

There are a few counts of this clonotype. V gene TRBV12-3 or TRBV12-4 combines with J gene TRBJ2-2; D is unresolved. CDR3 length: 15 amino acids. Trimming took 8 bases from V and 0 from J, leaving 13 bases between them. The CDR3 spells CASGRSTANTGELFF. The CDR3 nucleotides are TGTGCCAGCGGCCGGAGCACCGCGAACACCGGGGAGCTGTTTTTT.

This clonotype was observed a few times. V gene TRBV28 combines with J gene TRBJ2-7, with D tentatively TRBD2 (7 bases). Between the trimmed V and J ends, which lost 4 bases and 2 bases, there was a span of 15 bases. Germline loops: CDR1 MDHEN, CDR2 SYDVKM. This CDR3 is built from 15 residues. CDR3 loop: CASSSTGGITYEQYF. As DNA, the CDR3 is TGTGCCAGCAGTTCCACGGGGGGCATAACCTACGAGCAGTACTTC.

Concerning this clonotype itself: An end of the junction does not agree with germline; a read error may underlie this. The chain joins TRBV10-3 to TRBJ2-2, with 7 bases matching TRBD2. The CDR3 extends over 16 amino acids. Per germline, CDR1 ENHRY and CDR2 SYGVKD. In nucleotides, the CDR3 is TGTGCCATCAGCGAGTCGGGGAGGGAAATGGCCGGGGAGCTGTTTTTT. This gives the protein CAISESGREMAGELFF.

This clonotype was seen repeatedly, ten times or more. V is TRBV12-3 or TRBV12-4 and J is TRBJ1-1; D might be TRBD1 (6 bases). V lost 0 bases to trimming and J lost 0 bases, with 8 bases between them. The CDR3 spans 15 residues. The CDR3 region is CASSLAQGLNTEAFF. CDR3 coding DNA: TGTGCCAGCAGTTTAGCGCAGGGGCTGAACACTGAAGCTTTCTTT.

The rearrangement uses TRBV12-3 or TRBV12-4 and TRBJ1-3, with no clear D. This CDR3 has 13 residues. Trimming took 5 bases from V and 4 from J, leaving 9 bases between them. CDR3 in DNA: TGTGCCAGCAGTGAAAAACTAGGAAACACCATATATTTT. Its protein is CASSEKLGNTIYF.

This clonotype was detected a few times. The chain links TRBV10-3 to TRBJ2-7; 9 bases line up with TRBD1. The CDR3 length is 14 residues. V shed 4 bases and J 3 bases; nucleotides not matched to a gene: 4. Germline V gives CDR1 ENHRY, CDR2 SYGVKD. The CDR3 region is CAISAGQGDYEQYF. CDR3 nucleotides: TGTGCCATCAGTGCGGGACAGGGTGACTACGAGCAGTACTTC.

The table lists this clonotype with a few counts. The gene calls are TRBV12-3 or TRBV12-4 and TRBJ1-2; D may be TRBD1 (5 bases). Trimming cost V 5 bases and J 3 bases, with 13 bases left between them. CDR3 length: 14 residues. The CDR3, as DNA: TGTGCCAGCAGTGGAACAGGAGGATACTATGGCTACACCTTC. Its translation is CASSGTGGYYGYTF.

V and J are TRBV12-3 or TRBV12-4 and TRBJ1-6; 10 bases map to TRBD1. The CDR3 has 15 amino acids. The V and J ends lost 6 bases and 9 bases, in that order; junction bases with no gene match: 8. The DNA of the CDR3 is TGTGCCAGCAGCCCGCCCGGGACAGGGGTTTCACCCCTCCACTTT. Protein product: CASSPPGTGVSPLHF.

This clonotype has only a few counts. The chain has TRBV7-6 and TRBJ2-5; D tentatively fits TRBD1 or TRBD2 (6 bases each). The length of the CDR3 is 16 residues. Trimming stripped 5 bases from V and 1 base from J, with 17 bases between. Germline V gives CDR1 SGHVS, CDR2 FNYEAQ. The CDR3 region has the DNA TGTGCCAGCAGCGTAGGGGGGATAGGGACCCAAGAGACCCAGTACTTC. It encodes CASSVGGIGTQETQYF.

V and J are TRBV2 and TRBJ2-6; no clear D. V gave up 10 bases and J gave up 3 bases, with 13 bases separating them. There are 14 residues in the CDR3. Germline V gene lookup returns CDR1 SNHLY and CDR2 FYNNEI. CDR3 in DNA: TGTGCCACCCGGACCGATAGTGGGGCCAACGTCCTGACTTTC. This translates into CATRTDSGANVLTF.

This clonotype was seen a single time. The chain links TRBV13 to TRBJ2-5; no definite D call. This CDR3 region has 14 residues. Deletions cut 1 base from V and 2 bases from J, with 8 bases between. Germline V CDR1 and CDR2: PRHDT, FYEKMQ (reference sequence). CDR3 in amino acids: CASSLVFGQETQYF. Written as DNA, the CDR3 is TGTGCCAGCAGCTTAGTATTCGGGCAAGAGACCCAGTACTTC.

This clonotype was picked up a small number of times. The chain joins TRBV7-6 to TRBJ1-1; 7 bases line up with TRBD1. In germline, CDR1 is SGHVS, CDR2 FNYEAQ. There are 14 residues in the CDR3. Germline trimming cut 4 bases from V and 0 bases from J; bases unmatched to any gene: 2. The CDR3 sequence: CASSSGGVNTEAFF. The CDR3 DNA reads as TGTGCCAGCAGCTCAGGGGGTGTGAACACTGAAGCTTTCTTT.

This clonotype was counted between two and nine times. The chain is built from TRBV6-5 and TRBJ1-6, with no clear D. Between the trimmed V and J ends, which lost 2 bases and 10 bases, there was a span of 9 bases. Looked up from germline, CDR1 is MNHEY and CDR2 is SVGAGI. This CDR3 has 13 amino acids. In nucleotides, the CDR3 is TGTGCCAGCAGTTACGGGGAAGGATCACCCCTCCACTTT. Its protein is CASSYGEGSPLHF.

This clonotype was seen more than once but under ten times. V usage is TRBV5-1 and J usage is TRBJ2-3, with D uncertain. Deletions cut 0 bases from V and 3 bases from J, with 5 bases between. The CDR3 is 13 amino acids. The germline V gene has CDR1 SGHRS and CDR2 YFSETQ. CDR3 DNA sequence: TGCGCCAGCAGCTTGGCCCCGACAGATACGCAGTATTTT. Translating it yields CASSLAPTDTQYF.

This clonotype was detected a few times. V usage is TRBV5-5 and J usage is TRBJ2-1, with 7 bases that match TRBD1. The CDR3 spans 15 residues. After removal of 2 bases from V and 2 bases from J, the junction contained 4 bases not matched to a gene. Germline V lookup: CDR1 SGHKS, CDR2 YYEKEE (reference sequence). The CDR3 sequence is CASSLGQAAYNEQFF. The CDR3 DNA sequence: TGTGCCAGCAGCTTAGGACAGGCGGCCTACAATGAGCAGTTCTTC.